What follows are 5 T cell receptor beta chains derived from one specimen sequenced in a study of cytomegalovirus exposure and HLA in healthy donors. It was with 60 Vbeta and 13 Jbeta primers that the PCR ran. Assay: immunoSEQ multiplex PCR; the TCRdb copy retains only in-frame clones and omits some. The sample shows about 170,000 clones, 76% of them seen only once. Specimen: PBMCs. These receptor sequences come from a female donor in good health and CMV-seronegative.

On this clone: A read error may account for a junction end that differs from germline. The chain carries TRBV27 and TRBJ2-6, with D possibly TRBD1 on 5 matching bases. The germline V gene encodes CDR1 MNHEY and CDR2 SMNVEV (reference sequence). CDR3 length equals 16 residues. This chain's CDR3 is CASSPMIFSGANGLTF. DNA of the CDR3: TGTGCCAGCAGTCCGATGATATTCTCTGGGGCCAACGGCCTGACTTTC.

CDR3 in amino acids: CASTSGRISTDTQYF. In DNA, the CDR3 is TGTGCCAGCACTAGCGGGCGTATCTCCACAGATACGCAGTATTTT. The chain combines TRBV28 with TRBJ2-3, with 8 bases that match TRBD2. Germline assignment: CDR1 MDHEN and CDR2 SYDVKM. The ends lost 7 bases at V and 2 bases at J; junction bases unmatched: 8. There are 15 residues in the CDR3.

This chain joins TRBV21-1 and TRBJ1-2; TRBD1, the D gene given by the table, was not confirmed from the DNA. TRBV21-1 is given as a pseudogene. This CDR3 has 14 amino acids. The CDR3 spells CAGRTGGISDGYTF. The CDR3 region has the DNA TGTGCCGGTAGGACAGGGGGTATCTCGGATGGCTACACCTTC.

This clone has more than one count but fewer than ten. The rearrangement joins TRBV10-2 to TRBJ2-5; 12 bases are a match to TRBD2. The CDR3 runs to 14 residues. Germline loops: CDR1 WSHSY, CDR2 SAAADI. V gave up 8 bases and J gave up 5 bases; unmatched junction bases: 6. The CDR3 DNA is TGCGCCAGCCTTAGGACTAGCGGGACCGAGACCCAGTACTTC. It codes for CASLRTSGTETQYF.

With respect to this clone: At one end, the junction sequence differs from germline, possibly due to a read error. The genes are TRBV27 and TRBJ2-4; D not resolved. Looked up from germline, CDR1 is MNHEY and CDR2 is SMNVEV (reference sequence). The CDR3 is made up of 10 amino acids. The CDR3 loop is CASRSNSQYF. CDR3 nucleotide sequence: TGTGCCAGCAGGAGTAACAGTCAGTACTTC.